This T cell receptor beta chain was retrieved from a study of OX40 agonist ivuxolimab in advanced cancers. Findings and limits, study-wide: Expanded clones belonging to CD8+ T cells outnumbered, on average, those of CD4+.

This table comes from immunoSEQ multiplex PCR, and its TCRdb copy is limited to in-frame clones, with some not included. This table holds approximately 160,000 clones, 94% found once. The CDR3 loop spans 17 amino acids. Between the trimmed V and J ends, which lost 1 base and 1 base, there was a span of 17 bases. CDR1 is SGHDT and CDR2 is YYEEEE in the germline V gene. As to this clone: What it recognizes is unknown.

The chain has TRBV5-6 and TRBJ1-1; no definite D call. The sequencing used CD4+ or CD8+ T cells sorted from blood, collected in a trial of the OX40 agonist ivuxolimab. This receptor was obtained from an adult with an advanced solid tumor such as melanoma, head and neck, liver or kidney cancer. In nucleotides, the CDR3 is TGTGCCAGCAGCTTGATCGCCCATGCCAGAGGGAACACTGAAGCTTTCTTT. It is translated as CASSLIAHARGNTEAFF.